This TCR beta chain was identified during a study of long-term antiretroviral therapy in people with HIV. About the study: It was about a decade before the 2015 immediate-ART recommendation that the earliest samples were taken.

With regard to this clone: The target antigen is unknown.

Treatment locations for all participants with HIV were in the United States. The germline V gene encodes CDR1 SGDLS and CDR2 YYNGEE. This CDR3 spans 13 amino acids. V was pared by 2 bases and J by 3 bases, with 2 bases of the junction left unmatched. Regarding the study as a whole: Dominating the repertoire at all time points were the clones that expanded before ART.

An immunoSEQ assay, version v3.0, was performed at survey level. The data were produced by immunoSEQ multiplex PCR, yet TCRdb's version contains in-frame clones alone and is incomplete. The sample shows around 33,000 clones, roughly four fifths of them seen only once. The sample in question was unsorted PBMCs, obtained 0.3 years after starting antiretroviral therapy. This chain links TRBV9 with TRBJ2-7; 7 bases fit TRBD2. The sequence was obtained from a man between 18 and 35 years old with HIV. The CDR3 reads CASSVGTNYEQYF. Here the CDR3 DNA reads TGTGCCAGCAGCGTTGGGACTAACTACGAGCAGTACTTC.